The 32 T cell receptor beta chains below all came from one sample that was sequenced in a study of blood T cell repertoires in COVID-19 (dated by TCRdb to about 2020). The library was generated by the immunoSEQ multiplex PCR assay. TCRdb re-hosts the immuneACCESS table, in-frame sequences only. Its copies lack some clones; in the studies checked, an unresolved V gene accounts for under half of them, and the cause for the rest is not known. Present in this sample are about 140,000 clones, over 70% of which were seen just once. Clones ranked in the top ten supply 1.5% to 2% of the sample. Sequencing input: peripheral blood. The receptors stem from a woman in her forties or fifties with acute or convalescent COVID-19.

This chain connects TRBV6-5 to TRBJ1-5, with a possible D match to TRBD1 (5 bases). Germline CDR1 and CDR2: MNHEY and SVGAGI. The CDR3 consists of 15 residues. Trimming removed 4 bases from V and 6 bases from J, with 16 bases in between. CDR3 coding DNA: TGTGCCAGCAGTTCGGGGGGAAGTCGGGCTCAGCCCCAGCATTTT. Translation gives CASSSGGSRAQPQHF.

V gene TRBV10-3 combines with J gene TRBJ2-7; 10 nucleotides match TRBD1. The CDR3 loop spans 16 amino acids. Germline V gives CDR1 ENHRY, CDR2 SYGVKD. V lost 8 bases, J lost 2 bases, and 12 bases stayed unmatched. The CDR3 sequence is CAIRIPGQGLAYEQYF. CDR3 DNA sequence: TGTGCCATCCGCATCCCGGGACAGGGGTTGGCCTACGAGCAGTACTTC.

This rearrangement joins TRBV18 to TRBJ2-1, with 10 bases aligning to TRBD1. The ends lost 6 bases at V and 7 bases at J; junction bases unmatched: 12. Germline-derived CDR1 and CDR2 are KGHSH and LQKENI. The CDR3 runs to 16 residues. The CDR3 loop is CASSSRQGANWNEQFF. CDR3 DNA: TGTGCCAGCTCCTCCCGACAGGGGGCGAATTGGAATGAGCAGTTCTTC.

This clone was found once. The chain links TRBV27 to TRBJ2-7; D is perhaps TRBD1 (5 bases). Per the germline V gene, CDR1 is MNHEY and CDR2 is SMNVEV (reference sequence). The CDR3 has 13 residues. Trimming removed 3 bases at V and 3 bases at J, with 9 bases between. Here the CDR3 DNA reads TGTGCCAGCAGTTTGACAGTGGACTACGAGCAGTACTTC. Its translation is CASSLTVDYEQYF.

The sample holds one count of this clone. The chain uses TRBV6-1 and TRBJ1-2, with 12 nucleotides matching TRBD1. The CDR3 length is 23 residues. Germline CDR1 MNHNS, CDR2 SASEGT. After removal of 1 base from V and 4 bases from J, the junction contained 25 bases not matched to a gene. CDR3 amino acids: CASSEVGVGAPGQGAFFVYGYTF. DNA of the CDR3: TGTGCCAGCAGTGAAGTTGGGGTCGGTGCGCCGGGACAGGGGGCGTTCTTTGTCTATGGCTACACCTTC.

The J gene is TRBJ1-2, the V gene TRBV10-3; tentatively, D is TRBD1 (5 bases). Germline CDR1 is ENHRY and CDR2 is SYGVKD. V lost 11 bases to trimming and J lost 2 bases, with 21 bases between them. CDR3 size: 15 residues. CDR3 sequence (DNA): TGTGCCGTCTTGGGGCAGGATTCGGGCAACTATGGCTACACCTTC. It encodes CAVLGQDSGNYGYTF.

V gene TRBV2 combines with J gene TRBJ1-4; the D is unclear. Germline V gene data show CDR1 as SNHLY and CDR2 as FYNNEI. This CDR3 is built from 14 residues. V lost 5 bases and J lost 7, with 14 bases in between. The CDR3 is CASSSNLAAEKLFF. The CDR3 DNA sequence: TGTGCCAGCAGTTCGAACTTGGCGGCTGAAAAACTGTTTTTT.

The rearrangement uses TRBV5-5 and TRBJ1-6, with D possibly matching TRBD1 (5 bases). V was pared by 4 bases and J by 9 bases, with 17 bases between. In germline, CDR1 is SGHKS, CDR2 YYEKEE (reference sequence). CDR3 length equals 15 residues. The CDR3: CASSPGHRIGSPLHF. CDR3 DNA sequence: TGTGCCAGCAGCCCCGGTCACAGGATTGGTTCACCCCTCCACTTT.

The J gene is TRBJ1-1, the V gene TRBV18; no clear D gene. Trimming pared 2 bases from V and 3 bases from J, leaving 4 bases between. The CDR3 runs 12 residues. The germline V gene has CDR1 KGHSH and CDR2 LQKENI. CDR3 coding DNA: TGTGCCAGCTCACCAATCGACACTGAAGCTTTCTTT. This translates into CASSPIDTEAFF.

Regarding this clone: This same CDR3 is encoded by further DNA sequences in the sample. The rearrangement joins TRBV5-1 to TRBJ1-5, with TRBD1 identical over 7 bases. V trimming: 0 bases; J trimming: 5 bases; junction bases outside the gene matches: 2. The V gene's germline CDR1 is SGHRS and CDR2 YFSETQ. The length of the CDR3 is 14 residues. DNA of the CDR3: TGCGCCAGCAGCTTGGGGCAGGGGGATCAGCCCCAGCATTTT. Translating it yields CASSLGQGDQPQHF.

The V call is TRBV24-1, the J call TRBJ2-2; D remains unclear. CDR1 KGHDR and CDR2 SFDVKD come from the germline V gene. The CDR3 runs to 14 residues. V gave up 7 bases and J gave up 6 bases, with 14 bases separating them. For the CDR3, the DNA is TGTGCCACCAGAACCCATCGAGAGGCCGGGGAGCTGTTTTTT. Its protein product is CATRTHREAGELFF.

A single count supports this clone. V gene TRBV18 combines with J gene TRBJ1-2; D remains unclear. Trimming removed 2 bases at V and 0 bases at J, with 7 bases between. CDR3 size: 14 residues. The germline gives CDR1 KGHSH, CDR2 LQKENI. CDR3 region: CASSPASANYGYTF. CDR3 DNA: TGTGCCAGCTCACCAGCCAGTGCTAACTATGGCTACACCTTC.

This clone was seen more than once but under ten times. The chain uses TRBV6-5 and TRBJ1-5; 9 bases are a match to TRBD1. Germline CDR1 is MNHEY and CDR2 is SVGAGI. The length of the CDR3 is 15 residues. V dropped 6 bases and J dropped 3; count of bases not matched to a gene: 6. The CDR3 region has the DNA TGTGCCAGCAGGGAGGGGACAGGGAACAATCAGCCCCAGCATTTT. It codes for CASREGTGNNQPQHF.

This clone was recorded a few times. The gene calls are TRBV2 and TRBJ1-4; weak D call: TRBD1 (5 bases). This CDR3 has 13 residues. The germline V gene has CDR1 SNHLY and CDR2 FYNNEI. V shed 7 bases and J shed 11 bases, with 17 bases lying between them. CDR3 loop: CASKDNVRGKLFF. The CDR3 DNA sequence: TGTGCCAGCAAGGACAATGTCCGGGGGAAACTGTTTTTT.

The chain employs TRBV19 and TRBJ1-2, with 11 bases matching TRBD1. The germline V gene has CDR1 LNHDA and CDR2 SQIVND (reference sequence). Trimming at V came to 6 bases and at J to 7 bases, leaving 13 bases not matched to a gene. The CDR3 contains 16 residues. Here the CDR3 DNA reads TGTGCCAGTAGCAGGACACCGGGACAGGGGGAAGTTGGCTACACCTTC. Residues: CASSRTPGQGEVGYTF.

The CDR3 is CASSHASSGTGIYEQYF. The CDR3 nucleotides are TGCGCCAGCAGCCACGCTTCCTCCGGGACAGGGATCTACGAGCAGTACTTC. The genes are TRBV4-1 and TRBJ2-7; 9 positions match TRBD1. Germline CDR1 is MGHRA and CDR2 is YSYEKL. The V gene end was trimmed by 3 bases and the J gene end by 3 bases; junction bases not matched to a gene: 12. CDR3 length: 17 residues.

The CDR3 is CASSPTGGAFF. In nucleotides, the CDR3 is TGTGCCAGCAGCCCTACAGGGGGAGCTTTCTTT. The rearrangement links TRBV11-2 to TRBJ1-1; 8 bases map to TRBD1. CDR3 length: 11 residues. Germline CDR1 SGHAT, CDR2 FQNNGV. Germline trimming cut 5 bases from V and 10 bases from J; bases unmatched to any gene: 3.

The rearrangement joins TRBV19 to TRBJ2-3; tentative D call: TRBD2 (6 bases). The V gene lost 0 bases and the J gene lost 4 bases, with 11 bases spanning the gap. CDR3 length: 15 residues. From germline, CDR1 is LNHDA and CDR2 SQIVND (reference sequence). The CDR3 DNA sequence: TGTGCCAGTAGTATAGATCGTAGGAGGGCAGATACGCAGTATTTT. Amino acids: CASSIDRRRADTQYF.

A few counts support this clone. The genes are TRBV3-1 (or the pseudogene TRBV3-2) and TRBJ1-3; D is possibly TRBD1 (6 bases). This CDR3 is 13 amino acids long. Germline CDR1 reads LGHDT; CDR2 reads YNNKEL (reference sequence). Trimming removed 6 bases at V and 2 bases at J, with 8 bases between. In DNA form, the CDR3 reads TGTGCCAGCAGGAACAGGGCTGGAAACACCATATATTTT. It specifies CASRNRAGNTIYF.

J is TRBJ1-1 and V is TRBV6-4; D gene ambiguous. Trimming took off 2 bases at V and 2 bases at J, with 6 bases between the two ends. This CDR3 has 13 amino acids. From germline, CDR1 is MRHNA and CDR2 SNTAGT. The CDR3 sequence is CASSDRGNTEAFF. In nucleotides, the CDR3 is TGTGCCAGCAGTGACAGAGGCAACACTGAAGCTTTCTTT.

This chain connects TRBV6-5 to TRBJ1-2, with 8 bases lining up with TRBD1. The CDR3 is 15 amino acids. V shed 5 bases and J 3 bases; nucleotides not matched to a gene: 8. The germline V gene has CDR1 MNHEY and CDR2 SVGAGI. The chain's CDR3 is CASSQTGVGYYGYTF. Written as DNA, the CDR3 is TGTGCCAGCAGTCAGACAGGGGTAGGGTACTATGGCTACACCTTC.

This clone appeared a single time. The rearrangement joins TRBV6-4 to TRBJ2-1; D is unresolved. The CDR3 contains 14 residues. Germline V lookup: CDR1 MRHNA, CDR2 SNTAGT. V lost 0 bases and J lost 9, with 12 bases in between. The CDR3 DNA is TGTGCCAGCAGTGACTCGAGACAAAATGGTGAGCAGTTCTTC. Translating gives CASSDSRQNGEQFF.

CDR3 in DNA: TGTGCCAGTAGTATAGAAGGACAGGGTCTCTACGAGCAGTACTTC. Its protein is CASSIEGQGLYEQYF. The chain recombines TRBV19 with TRBJ2-7, with TRBD1 matching over 8 bases. The CDR3 length is 15 residues. The germline V gene has CDR1 LNHDA and CDR2 SQIVND (reference sequence). J was trimmed by 3 bases and V by 0 bases; bases with no gene match: 4.

The genes are TRBV28 and TRBJ1-1; TRBD1 agrees at 8 bases. Germline V gene data show CDR1 as MDHEN and CDR2 as SYDVKM. The CDR3 is 15 residues long. The J segment lost 4 bases and the V segment lost 5 bases, leaving 9 bases of the junction unmatched. CDR3 in DNA: TGTGCCAGCAGTCCCACCGGGACAGGCCGCACTGAAGCTTTCTTT. Translated: CASSPTGTGRTEAFF.

This chain connects TRBV10-2 to TRBJ2-1; 11 nucleotides agree with TRBD2. From germline, CDR1 is WSHSY and CDR2 SAAADI. The V gene end was trimmed by 6 bases and the J gene end by 9 bases; junction bases not matched to a gene: 13. This CDR3 is 16 amino acids long. CDR3 nucleotides: TGCGCCAGCAGACCTATGACTAGCGGGGCCGTAGGTGAGCAGTTCTTC. Protein sequence: CASRPMTSGAVGEQFF.

This chain connects TRBV28 to TRBJ1-3, with a possible D match to TRBD1 (6 bases). The CDR3 loop spans 16 amino acids. V lost 1 base and J 2 bases, leaving 12 bases between the germline ends. Germline CDR1 reads MDHEN; CDR2 reads SYDVKM. CDR3 sequence (DNA): TGTGCCAGCAGTTTATCGCCACAGGGTACTGGAAACACCATATATTTT. This encodes CASSLSPQGTGNTIYF.

The chain recombines TRBV5-4 with TRBJ1-1; perhaps TRBD1 as D (5 bases). Germline CDR1 is SGHNT and CDR2 is YYREEE (reference sequence). V was clipped by 4 bases and J by 1 base, with 11 bases between them. This CDR3 has 14 amino acids. DNA of the CDR3: TGTGCCAGCAGCCCGATGGGGGGGAACACTGAAGCTTTCTTT. Translating gives CASSPMGGNTEAFF.

CDR3 protein: CASRMGTGTSTTEQFF. CDR3 nucleotide sequence: TGCGCCAGCAGAATGGGGACAGGGACTTCTACTACGGAGCAGTTCTTC. This chain connects TRBV5-1 to TRBJ2-1, with 9 bases aligning to TRBD1. The CDR3 extends over 16 amino acids. Germline values: CDR1 SGHRS, CDR2 YFSETQ. V was pared by 5 bases and J by 10 bases, with 16 bases of the junction left unmatched.

DNA for the CDR3: TGTGCCAGCAGCCAAAGGGACAGTCGTACCTACACCTTC. The encoded protein is CASSQRDSRTYTF. This chain links TRBV3-1 (or the pseudogene TRBV3-2) with TRBJ1-2; 7 bases are shared with TRBD1. This CDR3 is built from 13 residues. The V and J ends lost 2 bases and 10 bases, in that order; junction bases with no gene match: 7. The germline V gene encodes CDR1 LGHDT and CDR2 YNNKEL (reference sequence).

A single count supports this clone. The chain has TRBV12-3 or TRBV12-4 and TRBJ1-1; no reliable D call. V shed 10 bases and J shed 2 bases, with 8 bases lying between them. CDR3 length: 11 residues. Here the CDR3 reads CATQINTEAFF. DNA of the CDR3: TGTGCCACCCAGATAAACACTGAAGCTTTCTTT.

This clone was recorded only once. The gene calls are TRBV4-1 and TRBJ1-4; 8 bases are shared with TRBD1. CDR3 length: 16 amino acids. With V trimmed by 2 bases and J by 0 bases, 2 bases remained unmatched. Per the germline V gene, CDR1 is MGHRA and CDR2 is YSYEKL. The chain's CDR3 is CASSQTGGATNEKLFF. The CDR3, as DNA: TGCGCCAGCAGCCAAACAGGGGGGGCAACTAATGAAAAACTGTTTTTT.

This chain connects TRBV5-5 to TRBJ1-6; D is undetermined. This CDR3 spans 15 amino acids. The V gene lost 4 bases and the J gene lost 5 bases, with 13 bases spanning the gap. The germline CDR1 and CDR2 sequences are SGHKS and YYEKEE (reference sequence). The CDR3, as DNA: TGTGCCAGCAGCCCCCAAGGCGGAGATAATTCACCCCTCCACTTT. It codes for CASSPQGGDNSPLHF.